The sequence of this TCR beta chain was determined in a study of blood T cell repertoires in COVID-19. Overall study: Acute-phase and convalescent COVID-19 samples originated in the United States, Italy and Spain. The analysed material was cDNA or gDNA that came from T cells, B-cell-depleted T cells, or PBMCs.

The CDR3 totals 12 residues. Trimming left V 1 base short and J 5 bases short, with 5 bases between. CDR1 is SGHDN and CDR2 is FVKESK in the germline V gene. The authors' processing: Reference gene primers were amplified, and this amplification served to estimate nucleated cell counts. Assay used: immunoSEQ multiplex PCR; TCRdb lists only in-frame clones, some missing. V, J and clone size are taken as reported in that table, and D and trimming were inferred from the DNA itself. The table includes approximately 90,000 clones, approximately 88% detected once. The chain uses TRBV14 and TRBJ2-5; D is unresolved. The sequencing input was peripheral blood. This sequence originates from a woman older than 75 with active or convalescent COVID-19. The CDR3 here is CASSQVVETQYF. CDR3 DNA sequence: TGTGCCAGCAGCCAAGTAGTGGAGACCCAGTACTTC.